The following is a TCR beta chain sequence with its context. Its antigen is not identified. The treatment was: oral pan-JAK inhibitor, 5-10 mg twice daily. Individuals with alopecia areata gave both lesional scalp punch biopsies and peripheral blood for collection. These data come from a study of CD8+ T cells in alopecia areata. RNA extraction was followed by reverse transcription into cDNA, which acted as the sequencing template. Method: immunoSEQ multiplex PCR; TCRdb's copy keeps in-frame clones and lacks some. The sample holds approximately 100,000 clones, roughly three fifths seen once. Study-level points and caveats: Compared with normal scalp, lesional scalp had higher clonality and more expanded CD8+ clones. Scalp and blood samples kept many expanded lesional clones throughout tofacitinib.

The sample here was CD8+ T cells sorted from blood, taken at approximately week 61, from a patient treated with tofacitinib. The source is a human donor with alopecia areata.

The CDR3 spells CASSPGTDTQYF. CDR3 DNA: TGTGCCAGCAGCCCAGGCACAGATACGCAGTATTTT. The chain couples TRBV5-6 to TRBJ2-3, with D unclear. CDR3 size: 12 residues. V was cut by 4 bases and J by 1 base, with 4 bases left in between. CDR1 SGHDT and CDR2 YYEEEE come from the germline V gene.